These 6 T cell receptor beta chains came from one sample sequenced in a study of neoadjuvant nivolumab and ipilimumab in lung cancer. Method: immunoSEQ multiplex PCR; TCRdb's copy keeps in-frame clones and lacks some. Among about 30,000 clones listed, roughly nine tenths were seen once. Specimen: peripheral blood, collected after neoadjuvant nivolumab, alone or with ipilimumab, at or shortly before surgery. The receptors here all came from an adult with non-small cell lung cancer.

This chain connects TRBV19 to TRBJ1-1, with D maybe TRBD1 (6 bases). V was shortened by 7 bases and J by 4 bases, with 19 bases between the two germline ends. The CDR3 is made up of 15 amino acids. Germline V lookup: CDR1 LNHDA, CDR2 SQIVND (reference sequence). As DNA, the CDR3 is TGTGCCAGTATTAGGTCGGGGGCCCGAGGCACTGAAGCTTTCTTT. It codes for CASIRSGARGTEAFF.

Here the CDR3 DNA reads TGTGCCAGCAGCCCGGGGGGTGGGCTAGCGGGATCAAGGGAGCAGTTCTTC. Protein: CASSPGGGLAGSREQFF. The chain carries TRBV7-9 and TRBJ2-1; 9 bases align to TRBD2. The CDR3 runs to 17 residues. V was clipped by 5 bases and J by 10 bases; unmatched bases: 18. Germline values: CDR1 SEHNR, CDR2 FQNEAQ (reference sequence).

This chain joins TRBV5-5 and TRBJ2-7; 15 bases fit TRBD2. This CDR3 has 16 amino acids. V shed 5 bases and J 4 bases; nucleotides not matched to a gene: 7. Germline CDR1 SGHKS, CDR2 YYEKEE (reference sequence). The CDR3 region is CASSPGLAGGPYEQYF. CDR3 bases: TGTGCCAGCAGTCCTGGACTAGCGGGAGGGCCGTACGAGCAGTACTTC.

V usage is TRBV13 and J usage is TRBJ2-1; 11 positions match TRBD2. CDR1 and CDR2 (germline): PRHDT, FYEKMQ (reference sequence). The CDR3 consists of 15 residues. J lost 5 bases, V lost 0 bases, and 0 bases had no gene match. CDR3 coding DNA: TGTGCCAGCAGCTTAGGACTAGCGGGAGACAATGAGCAGTTCTTC. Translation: CASSLGLAGDNEQFF.

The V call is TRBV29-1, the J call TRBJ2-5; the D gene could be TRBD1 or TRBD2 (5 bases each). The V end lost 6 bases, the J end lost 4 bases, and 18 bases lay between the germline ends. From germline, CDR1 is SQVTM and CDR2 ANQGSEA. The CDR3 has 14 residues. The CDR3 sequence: CSVRGPQGPETQYF. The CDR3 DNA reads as TGCAGCGTAAGGGGACCCCAAGGCCCAGAGACCCAGTACTTC.

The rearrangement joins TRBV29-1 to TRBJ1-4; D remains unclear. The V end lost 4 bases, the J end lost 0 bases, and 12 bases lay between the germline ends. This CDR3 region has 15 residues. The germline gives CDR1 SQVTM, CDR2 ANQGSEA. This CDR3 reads CSVASGVATNEKLFF. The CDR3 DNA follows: TGCAGCGTTGCCTCCGGAGTTGCAACTAATGAAAAACTGTTTTTT.